The clone carrying this T cell receptor (beta chain) came up many times. This specimen comes from a study of early T cells in non-severe SARS-CoV-2 infection. The germline V gene encodes CDR1 SEHNR and CDR2 FQNEAQ (reference sequence). The CDR3 is made up of 14 amino acids. Trimming at V came to 1 base and at J to 1 base, leaving 0 bases not matched to a gene. Individual cDNA molecules were tagged with unique molecular identifiers. One entry per CDR3 protein results from TCRdb running MiXCR on the 5' RACE reads. Here the sample spans approximately 75,000 distinct CDR3 sequences, around 13% being singletons.

The sample was whole blood, taken at baseline. The sequence was obtained from an adult who was a healthcare worker with PCR-confirmed SARS-CoV-2 infection or an uninfected control (not recorded which). The V and J genes are TRBV7-9 and TRBJ2-5; 7 nucleotides agree with TRBD1. The CDR3 loop is CASSLDRGQETQYF. The CDR3 nucleotides are TGTGCCAGCAGCTTAGACAGGGGCCAAGAGACCCAGTACTTC.